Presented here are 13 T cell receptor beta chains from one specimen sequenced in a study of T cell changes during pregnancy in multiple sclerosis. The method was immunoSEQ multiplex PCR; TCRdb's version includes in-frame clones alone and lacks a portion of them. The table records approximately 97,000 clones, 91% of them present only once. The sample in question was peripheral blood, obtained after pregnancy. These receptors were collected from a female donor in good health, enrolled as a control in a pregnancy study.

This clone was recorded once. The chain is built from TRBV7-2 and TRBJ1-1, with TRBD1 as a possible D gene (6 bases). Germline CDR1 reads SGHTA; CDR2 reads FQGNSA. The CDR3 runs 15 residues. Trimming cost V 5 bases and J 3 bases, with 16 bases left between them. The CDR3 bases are TGTGCCAGCAGCCGATCATGGGGGGGGCACACTGAAGCTTTCTTT. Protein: CASSRSWGGHTEAFF.

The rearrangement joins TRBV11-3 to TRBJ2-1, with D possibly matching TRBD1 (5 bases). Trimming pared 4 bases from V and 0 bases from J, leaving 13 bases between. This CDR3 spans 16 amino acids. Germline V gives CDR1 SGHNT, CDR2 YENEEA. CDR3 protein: CASSSPDTHSYNEQFF. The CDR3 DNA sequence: TGTGCCAGCAGCTCTCCGGACACCCACTCCTACAATGAGCAGTTCTTC. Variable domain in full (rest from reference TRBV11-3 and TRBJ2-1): EAGVVQSPRYKIIEKKQPVAFWCNPISGHNTLYWYLQNLGQGPELLIRYENEEAVDDSQLPKDRFSAERLKGVDSTLKIQPAELGDSAVYLCASSSPDTHSYNEQFFGPGTRLTVL.

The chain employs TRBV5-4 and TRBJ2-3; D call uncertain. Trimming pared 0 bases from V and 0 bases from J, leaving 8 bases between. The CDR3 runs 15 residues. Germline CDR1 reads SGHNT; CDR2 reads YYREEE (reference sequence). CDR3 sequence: CASSLGLTSTDTQYF. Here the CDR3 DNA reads TGTGCCAGCAGCTTGGGACTGACTAGCACAGATACGCAGTATTTT.

DNA of the CDR3: TGTGCCAGCTCACCGGGAGGGATGAGCAATCAGCCCCAGCATTTT. Translation gives CASSPGGMSNQPQHF. The chain links TRBV18 to TRBJ1-5, with unresolved D. Trimming left V 3 bases short and J 1 base short, with 10 bases between. This CDR3 spans 15 amino acids. Germline V lookup: CDR1 KGHSH, CDR2 LQKENI.

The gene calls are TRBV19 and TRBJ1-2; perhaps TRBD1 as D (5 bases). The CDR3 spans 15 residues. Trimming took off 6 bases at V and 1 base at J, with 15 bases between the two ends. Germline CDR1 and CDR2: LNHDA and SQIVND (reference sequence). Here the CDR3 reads CASRPRELDNYGYTF. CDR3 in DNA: TGTGCCAGTAGACCCAGGGAACTTGATAACTATGGCTACACCTTC.

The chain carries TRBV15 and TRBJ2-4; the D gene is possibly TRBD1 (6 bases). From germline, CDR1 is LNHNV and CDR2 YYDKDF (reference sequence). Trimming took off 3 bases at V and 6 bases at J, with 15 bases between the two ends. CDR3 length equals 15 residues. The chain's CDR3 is CATSRFGTSLNIQYF. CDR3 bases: TGTGCCACCAGCAGGTTTGGGACATCCCTAAACATTCAGTACTTC.

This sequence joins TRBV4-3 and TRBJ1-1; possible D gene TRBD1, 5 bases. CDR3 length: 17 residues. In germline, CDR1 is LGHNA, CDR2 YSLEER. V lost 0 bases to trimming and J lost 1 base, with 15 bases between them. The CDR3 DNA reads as TGCGCCAGCAGCCAAGATATTACGGGGGGATCGAACACTGAAGCTTTCTTT. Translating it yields CASSQDITGGSNTEAFF.

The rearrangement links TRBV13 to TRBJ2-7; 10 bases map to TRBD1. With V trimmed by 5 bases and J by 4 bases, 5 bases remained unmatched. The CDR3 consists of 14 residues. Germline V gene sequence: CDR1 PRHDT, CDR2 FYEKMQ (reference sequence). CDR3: CASSAGTGDYEQYF. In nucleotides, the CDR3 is TGTGCCAGCAGCGCGGGGACAGGGGATTACGAGCAGTACTTC.

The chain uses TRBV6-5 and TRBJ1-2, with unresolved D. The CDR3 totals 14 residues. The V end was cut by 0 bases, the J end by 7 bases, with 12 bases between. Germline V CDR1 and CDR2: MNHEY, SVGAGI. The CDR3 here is CASSYSGKGGGYTF. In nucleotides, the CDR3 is TGTGCCAGCAGTTACTCCGGGAAAGGAGGTGGCTACACCTTC.

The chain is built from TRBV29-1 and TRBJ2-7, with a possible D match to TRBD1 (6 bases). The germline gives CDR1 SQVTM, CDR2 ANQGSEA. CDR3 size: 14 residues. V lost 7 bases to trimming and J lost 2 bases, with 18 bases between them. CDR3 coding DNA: TGCAGCGCTGCCGGGACACTCCGTCCCTACGAGCAGTACTTC. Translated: CSAAGTLRPYEQYF.

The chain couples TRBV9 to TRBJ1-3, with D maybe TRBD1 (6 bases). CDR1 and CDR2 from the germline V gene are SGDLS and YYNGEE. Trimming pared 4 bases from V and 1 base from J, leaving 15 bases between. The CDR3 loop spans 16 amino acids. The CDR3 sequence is CASSPERGMSGNTIYF. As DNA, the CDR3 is TGTGCCAGCAGCCCCGAGAGGGGGATGTCTGGAAACACCATATATTTT.

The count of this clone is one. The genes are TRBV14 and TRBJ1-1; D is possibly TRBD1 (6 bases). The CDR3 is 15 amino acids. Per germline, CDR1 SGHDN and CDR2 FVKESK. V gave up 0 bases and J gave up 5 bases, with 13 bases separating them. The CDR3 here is CASSQDWGLRTEAFF. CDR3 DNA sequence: TGTGCCAGCAGCCAAGATTGGGGGCTAAGGACTGAAGCTTTCTTT.

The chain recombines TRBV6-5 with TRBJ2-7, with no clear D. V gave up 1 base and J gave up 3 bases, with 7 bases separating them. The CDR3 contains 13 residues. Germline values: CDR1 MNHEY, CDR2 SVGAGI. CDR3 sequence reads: CASSYWQDYEQYF. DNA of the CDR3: TGTGCCAGCAGTTACTGGCAGGACTACGAGCAGTACTTC.